Following are 2 T cell receptor beta chains from one sample sequenced in a study of shared clonotypes between healthy human individuals. TCRdb's table, derived via immunoSEQ multiplex PCR, lists solely in-frame clones and lacks some. The sample shows around 450,000 clones, around 79% of them seen only once. Sequencing was done on a sample of PBMCs. Source of these receptors: a woman aged 35 to 49 in good health. Some clones in this sample may be carry-over from other donors' samples.

Notes on this clone: This specimen includes other DNA sequences encoding the same CDR3. The V call is TRBV19, the J call TRBJ2-7, with D hard to call. Trimming took off 1 base at V and 6 bases at J, with 4 bases between the two ends. CDR1 and CDR2 (germline): LNHDA, SQIVND (reference sequence). The CDR3 extends over 11 amino acids. The CDR3 sequence: CASSIGGEQYF. DNA of the CDR3: TGTGCCAGTAGTATAGGAGGCGAGCAGTACTTC. Full variable domain (missing parts from reference TRBV19 and TRBJ2-7): DGGITQSPKYLFRKEGQNVTLSCEQNLNHDAMYWYRQDPGQGLRLIYYSQIVNDFQKGDIAEGYSVSREKKESFPLTVTSAQKNPTAFYLCASSIGGEQYFGPGTRLTVT.

This chain links TRBV21-1 with TRBJ2-3; TRBD2, the table's D call, lacks a check against the DNA. TRBV21-1 is described as a pseudogene. The CDR3 extends over 18 amino acids. CDR3 DNA sequence: TGTGCCAGCAGCAAAGGGGGACGGACTACCCCCACACGCGATACGCAGTATTTT. It encodes CASSKGGRTTPTRDTQYF.